One and the same sample provided the 32 T cell receptor beta chains below, sequenced in a study of blood T cells in healthy people across ages. Primers used in a second PCR of about 6 to 11 cycles were a sample-barcoded 5' primer and a J-beta primer mix. MiXCR, run by TCRdb on the 5' RACE reads, gives a single entry per CDR3 protein. Altogether fewer than 800,000 distinct CDR3 sequences are present, about half being singletons, with the ten largest covering roughly 30%. Sequencing input: blood. These receptors all stem from a woman aged 55-70 years in good health.

The V call is TRBV7-2, the J call TRBJ2-3; 14 bases line up with TRBD2. CDR1 SGHTA and CDR2 FQGNSA come from the germline V gene. V lost 5 bases, J lost 7 bases, and 14 bases stayed unmatched. CDR3 size: 18 residues. CDR3 loop: CASSRSRTGTSGSYTQYF. CDR3 in DNA: TGTGCCAGCAGCCGATCCCGGACCGGGACTAGCGGGAGTTATACGCAGTATTTT. Full variable domain (rest looked up from reference TRBV7-2 and TRBJ2-3): GAGVSQSPSNKVTEKGKDVELRCDPISGHTALYWYRQSLGQGLEFLIYFQGNSAPDKSGLPSDRFSAERTGGSVSTLTIQRTQQEDSAVYLCASSRSRTGTSGSYTQYFGPGTRLTVL.

The chain links TRBV5-1 to TRBJ1-2, with unresolved D. V was pared by 5 bases and J by 2 bases, with 16 bases between. CDR1 is SGHRS, CDR2 YFSETQ, per germline. CDR3 length equals 15 residues. DNA for the CDR3: TGCGCCAGCAGTTATGGCAGCGAGGCGAACTATGGCTACACCTTC. Encoded protein: CASSYGSEANYGYTF. Combining the CDR3 with reference TRBV5-1 and TRBJ1-2 gives the whole variable domain KAGVTQTPRYLIKTRGQQVTLSCSPISGHRSVSWYQQTPGQGLQFLFEYFSETQRNKGNFPGRFSGRQFSNSRSEMNVSTLELGDSALYLCASSYGSEANYGYTFGSGTRLTVV.

This clonotype was observed a few times. This chain uses TRBV7-2 with TRBJ1-1; D gene ambiguous. The V end lost 2 bases, the J end lost 6 bases, and 16 bases lay between the germline ends. The CDR3 is 15 amino acids. Looked up from germline, CDR1 is SGHTA and CDR2 is FQGNSA. The CDR3 is CASSLLLGPGAEAFF. DNA of the CDR3: TGTGCCAGCAGCTTATTATTAGGCCCCGGGGCTGAAGCTTTCTTT.

The gene calls are TRBV2 and TRBJ2-5; 8 positions agree with TRBD1. After removal of 7 bases from V and 5 bases from J, the junction contained 12 bases not matched to a gene. The V gene's germline CDR1 is SNHLY and CDR2 FYNNEI. The CDR3 sequence is 15 residues long. CDR3 nucleotides: TGTGCCAGCATACTAAGACCGGACAGGGTGGAGACCCAGTACTTC. Protein: CASILRPDRVETQYF.

In this sample, this clonotype turned up a few times. The chain carries TRBV7-9 and TRBJ2-1; 9 nucleotides match TRBD1. This CDR3 contains 15 residues. The trim removed 6 bases at V and 4 bases at J, leaving 7 bases unmatched. Germline CDR1 reads SEHNR; CDR2 reads FQNEAQ (reference sequence). CDR3 sequence (DNA): TGTGCCAGCAGACGCACAGGGGGCGCTTACAATGAGCAGTTCTTC. It encodes CASRRTGGAYNEQFF.

Note on this clonotype: A much larger clone differs from this one at a single base, so this may be a read error. V usage is TRBV2 and J usage is TRBJ2-5; D perhaps matches TRBD2 (5 bases). The CDR3 sequence is 13 residues long. Between the trimmed V and J ends, which lost 4 bases and 11 bases, there was a span of 17 bases. CDR1 is SNHLY, CDR2 FYNNEI, per germline. The DNA of the CDR3 is TGTGCCAGCAGTGGACTACATGGCAATGAGCAGTACTTC. Protein: CASSGLHGNEQYF.

The V call is TRBV29-1, the J call TRBJ1-2; D call uncertain. Per germline, CDR1 SQVTM and CDR2 ANQGSEA. V lost 3 bases to trimming and J lost 4 bases, with 3 bases between them. The CDR3 is 10 amino acids. CDR3: CSVDLYGYTF. The CDR3 region has the DNA TGCAGCGTTGATCTCTATGGCTACACCTTC.

V gene TRBV5-5 combines with J gene TRBJ2-5, with 14 bases matching TRBD2. The CDR3 length is 15 residues. With 4 bases clipped from V and 5 bases from J, the junction kept 4 bases outside the gene matches. Germline loops: CDR1 SGHKS, CDR2 YYEKEE (reference sequence). The CDR3 sequence: CASSPRTSGGETQYF. CDR3 bases: TGTGCCAGCAGCCCGCGGACTAGCGGGGGGGAGACCCAGTACTTC. The full variable domain, with the rest looked up from reference TRBV5-5 and TRBJ2-5, is DAGVTQSPTHLIKTRGQQVTLRCSPISGHKSVSWYQQVLGQGPQFIFQYYEKEERGRGNFPDRFSARQFPNYSSELNVNALLLGDSALYLCASSPRTSGGETQYFGPGTRLLVL.

V is TRBV7-2 and J is TRBJ2-7; no clear D. The germline CDR1 and CDR2 sequences are SGHTA and FQGNSA. The CDR3 loop spans 15 amino acids. Trimming took off 2 bases at V and 4 bases at J, with 15 bases between the two ends. For the CDR3, the DNA is TGTGCCAGCAGCTTATTAAGCCCAAAGGGTTACGAGCAGTACTTC. Its protein product is CASSLLSPKGYEQYF.

In regard to this clonotype: The junction departs from the called germline gene at one end, perhaps through a read error. The V call is TRBV9, the J call TRBJ1-1; D gene uncertain. Germline V CDR1 and CDR2: SGDLS, YYNGEE. The CDR3 sequence is 14 residues long. In DNA, the CDR3 is TGTGCCAGCAGCGCCACGGCCGAGAACTCTGAAGCTTTCTTT. Translated, it gives CASSATAENSEAFF.

The rearrangement links TRBV4-3 to TRBJ2-1; D might be TRBD2 (6 bases). The CDR3 runs 15 residues. V shed 0 bases and J shed 7 bases, with 13 bases lying between them. Germline assignment: CDR1 LGHNA and CDR2 YSLEER. In DNA form, the CDR3 reads TGCGCCAGCAGCCAAGATAGCGGCAGGGCAAATGAGCAGTTCTTC. Amino acids: CASSQDSGRANEQFF.

This clonotype came up a few times. The rearrangement links TRBV18 to TRBJ1-1; the D is unclear. The CDR3 has 15 amino acids. Germline CDR1 is KGHSH and CDR2 is LQKENI. The V end was cut by 3 bases, the J end by 1 base, with 12 bases between. The DNA of the CDR3 is TGTGCCAGCTCACCGTCGGGGTCGCCGAACACTGAAGCTTTCTTT. Protein sequence: CASSPSGSPNTEAFF. The whole variable domain, remainder taken from reference TRBV18 and TRBJ1-1, is NAGVMQNPRHLVRRRGQEARLRCSPMKGHSHVYWYRQLPEEGLKFMVYLQKENIIDESGMPKERFSAEFPKEGPSILRIQQVVRGDSAAYFCASSPSGSPNTEAFFGQGTRLTVV.

There are many counts of this clonotype. The chain joins TRBV7-2 to TRBJ1-1, with D maybe TRBD1 (5 bases). The length of the CDR3 is 13 residues. Germline V gene lookup returns CDR1 SGHTA and CDR2 FQGNSA. V shed 3 bases and J shed 1 base, with 6 bases lying between them. CDR3 sequence (DNA): TGTGCCAGCAGCTTCACAGGGAACACTGAAGCTTTCTTT. Its translation is CASSFTGNTEAFF.

This clonotype showed up just a few times. CDR3 DNA sequence: TGCAGTGCCCCTAGCGGAGCTAGCACAGATACGCAGTATTTT. This sequence encodes CSAPSGASTDTQYF. This rearrangement joins TRBV20-1 to TRBJ2-3, with 7 bases identical to TRBD2. The V segment lost 6 bases and the J segment 0 bases; nucleotides outside the gene matches: 6. The CDR3 is made up of 14 amino acids. CDR1 DFQATT and CDR2 SNEGSKA come from the germline V gene (reference sequence).

The chain employs TRBV18 and TRBJ2-5; 7 bases are a match to TRBD2. This CDR3 spans 15 amino acids. Germline V lookup: CDR1 KGHSH, CDR2 LQKENI. After removal of 3 bases from V and 11 bases from J, the junction contained 15 bases not matched to a gene. The CDR3 is CASSPAGTSRREQYF. In DNA, the CDR3 is TGTGCCAGCTCACCGGCCGGGACTTCCCGGCGGGAGCAGTACTTC. Full variable domain (remainder filled in from reference TRBV18 and TRBJ2-5): NAGVMQNPRHLVRRRGQEARLRCSPMKGHSHVYWYRQLPEEGLKFMVYLQKENIIDESGMPKERFSAEFPKEGPSILRIQQVVRGDSAAYFCASSPAGTSRREQYFGPGTRLLVL.

The chain combines TRBV12-3 or TRBV12-4 with TRBJ2-1, with TRBD1 as a possible D gene (6 bases). This CDR3 contains 15 residues. V lost 6 bases to trimming and J lost 3 bases, with 15 bases between them. The CDR3 DNA reads as TGTGCCAGCAGCTCGGACAGAAGAAACTACAATGAGCAGTTCTTC. Translated: CASSSDRRNYNEQFF.

This clonotype turned up a few times. The chain recombines TRBV7-2 with TRBJ2-7; no reliable D call. The CDR3 loop spans 14 amino acids. Germline CDR1 and CDR2: SGHTA and FQGNSA. V was clipped by 3 bases and J by 1 base, with 10 bases between them. The CDR3 DNA follows: TGTGCCAGCAGCTTCCTCTCATTATCCTACGAGCAGTACTTC. Translation: CASSFLSLSYEQYF. The full variable domain, completed using reference TRBV7-2 and TRBJ2-7, is GAGVSQSPSNKVTEKGKDVELRCDPISGHTALYWYRQSLGQGLEFLIYFQGNSAPDKSGLPSDRFSAERTGGSVSTLTIQRTQQEDSAVYLCASSFLSLSYEQYFGPGTRLTVT.

A few counts support this clonotype. V gene TRBV24-1 combines with J gene TRBJ2-1; 14 nucleotides line up with TRBD2. The CDR3 is 16 residues long. CDR1 is KGHDR, CDR2 SFDVKD, per germline. V shed 4 bases, J shed 7 bases, and the junction held 5 bases outside the gene matches. The CDR3 sequence is CATSDPGTSGSNEQFF. The CDR3 bases are TGTGCCACCAGTGACCCCGGGACTAGCGGGAGTAATGAGCAGTTCTTC.

This clonotype was recorded many times. This chain uses TRBV6-5 with TRBJ2-6, with D unresolved. This CDR3 is 16 amino acids long. The germline V and J ends were trimmed by 0 bases and 0 bases, with 6 bases remaining between them. CDR1 is MNHEY, CDR2 SVGAGI, per germline. The CDR3 loop is CASSYSSSSGANVLTF. The CDR3 nucleotides read TGTGCCAGCAGTTACTCGAGTAGCTCTGGGGCCAACGTCCTGACTTTC.

The gene calls are TRBV5-6 and TRBJ1-1; 11 bases match TRBD1. The CDR3 extends over 16 amino acids. From germline, CDR1 is SGHDT and CDR2 YYEEEE. With V trimmed by 4 bases and J by 3 bases, 8 bases remained unmatched. CDR3 protein: CASSPGQGALYTEAFF. CDR3 in DNA: TGTGCCAGCAGCCCCGGACAGGGGGCCCTGTACACTGAAGCTTTCTTT.

This clonotype was counted between two and nine times. V gene TRBV7-2 combines with J gene TRBJ2-5, with 7 positions matching TRBD2. This CDR3 has 15 amino acids. Unmatched junction bases numbered 10, after V lost 5 bases and J lost 4 bases. Germline V CDR1 and CDR2: SGHTA, FQGNSA. The CDR3 loop reads CASSLSWGGRETQYF. DNA for the CDR3: TGTGCCAGCAGCCTGTCTTGGGGAGGGCGAGAGACCCAGTACTTC.

J is TRBJ2-7 and V is TRBV7-2, with a tentative D call TRBD1 (6 bases). V lost 1 base and J lost 2, with 12 bases in between. Germline values: CDR1 SGHTA, CDR2 FQGNSA. CDR3 length: 15 amino acids. The CDR3 spells CASSLGGHETYEQYF. The CDR3 nucleotides read TGTGCCAGCAGCTTAGGGGGACACGAAACCTACGAGCAGTACTTC.

This chain joins TRBV6-2 or TRBV6-3 and TRBJ2-1; possibly TRBD2 for D (7 bases). The assigned J gene may be wrong: the sequence end matches TRBJ2-7 better. The germline V gene encodes CDR1 MNHEY and CDR2 SVGEGT. This CDR3 spans 15 amino acids. This CDR3 reads CASRKGGLAGNEQYF. CDR3 nucleotides: TGTGCCAGCAGGAAGGGGGGGTTAGCTGGCAATGAGCAGTACTTC.

The sample holds a few counts of this clonotype. This chain uses TRBV10-3 with TRBJ1-4; D perhaps matches TRBD1 (6 bases). The CDR3 runs 12 residues. Trimming shortened V by 10 bases and J by 4 bases, and 10 bases separated the two germline ends. The germline V gene has CDR1 ENHRY and CDR2 SYGVKD. The CDR3 DNA reads TGTGCCAGTATGGACAGTAATGAAAAACTGTTTTTT. This codes for CASMDSNEKLFF.

This sequence joins TRBV11-3 and TRBJ2-1, with TRBD2 identical over 7 bases. V shed 3 bases, J shed 4 bases, and the junction held 6 bases outside the gene matches. Per the germline V gene, CDR1 is SGHNT and CDR2 is YENEEA. CDR3 length: 15 residues. CDR3 region: CASSFGGSWYNEQFF. CDR3 coding DNA: TGTGCCAGCAGCTTCGGCGGGAGTTGGTACAATGAGCAGTTCTTC.

This chain connects TRBV20-1 to TRBJ2-1; the D is unclear. Per the germline V gene, CDR1 is DFQATT and CDR2 is SNEGSKA (reference sequence). V lost 3 bases and J 4 bases, leaving 13 bases between the germline ends. The CDR3 is 14 amino acids. CDR3 amino acids: CSASRPVSYNEQFF. Here the CDR3 DNA reads TGCAGTGCTAGTAGACCAGTTTCTTACAATGAGCAGTTCTTC.

The rearrangement joins TRBV7-2 to TRBJ2-1; perhaps TRBD1 as D (6 bases). V was clipped by 1 base and J by 8 bases, with 12 bases between them. Per germline, CDR1 SGHTA and CDR2 FQGNSA. The CDR3 extends over 14 amino acids. The CDR3 spells CASSLGGTQDEQFF. The CDR3 DNA reads as TGTGCCAGCAGCTTAGGAGGGACACAGGATGAGCAGTTCTTC.

The DNA of the CDR3 is TGCGCCAGCAGCCAACCCAGCGGGGGCTACAATGAGCAGTTCTTC. Protein: CASSQPSGGYNEQFF. V and J are TRBV4-1 and TRBJ2-1; 8 positions match TRBD2. CDR3 length equals 15 residues. Germline CDR1 and CDR2: MGHRA and YSYEKL. V dropped 2 bases and J dropped 3; count of bases not matched to a gene: 3.

This clonotype turned up a few times. The genes are TRBV25-1 and TRBJ2-7; 9 nucleotides line up with TRBD1. J lost 4 bases, V lost 3 bases, and 10 bases had no gene match. The germline gives CDR1 MGHDK, CDR2 SYGVNS. CDR3 length equals 16 residues. For the CDR3, the DNA is TGTGCCAGCAGTGACCCAGGACAGGGGCCTATTTACGAGCAGTACTTC. Translated: CASSDPGQGPIYEQYF.

The chain carries TRBV10-3 and TRBJ1-1; 7 nucleotides align to TRBD1. The CDR3 is made up of 13 amino acids. The V and J ends lost 5 bases and 6 bases, in that order; junction bases with no gene match: 6. Germline CDR1 is ENHRY and CDR2 is SYGVKD. DNA of the CDR3: TGTGCCATCAGTCTCGGACAGGAAGCTGAAGCTTTCTTT. Amino acid sequence: CAISLGQEAEAFF.

This clonotype was counted between two and nine times. The chain carries TRBV28 and TRBJ2-7; D may correspond to TRBD1 or TRBD2 (5 bases each). Trimming pared 4 bases from V and 6 bases from J, leaving 22 bases between. The CDR3 spans 16 residues. The V gene's germline CDR1 is MDHEN and CDR2 SYDVKM. In nucleotides, the CDR3 is TGTGCCAGCAGTTCTCCGTTGCCGGGACGGGGCGGCGAGCAGTACTTC. It yields the protein CASSSPLPGRGGEQYF. The full variable domain, with the rest looked up from reference TRBV28 and TRBJ2-7, is DVKVTQSSRYLVKRTGEKVFLECVQDMDHENMFWYRQDPGLGLRLIYFSYDVKMKEKGDIPEGYSVSREKKERFSLILESASTNQTSMYLCASSSPLPGRGGEQYFGPGTRLTVT.

This chain connects TRBV27 to TRBJ1-4; TRBD1 aligns across 7 bases. Germline V lookup: CDR1 MNHEY, CDR2 SMNVEV (reference sequence). Trimming removed 2 bases from V and 7 bases from J; junction bases left unmatched: 10. This CDR3 region has 16 residues. CDR3 nucleotides: TGTGCCAGCAGTTTACGGAGAGGACAGGTCGGTGAAAAACTGTTTTTT. Translation: CASSLRRGQVGEKLFF.